Reported below is one T cell receptor (beta chain). Its target is not known. CDR1 is MGHRA, CDR2 YSYEKL, per germline. V lost 1 base to trimming and J lost 0 bases, with 7 bases between them. The CDR3 totals 14 residues. This sample is part of a study of cytomegalovirus exposure and HLA in healthy donors. The study's findings and limits: The authors enumerated 150 to 200 TCR beta chains as linked to cytomegalovirus. Later analysis associated a missense DCLRE1C variant with TCR beta V- and J-gene trimming. Most TCR sequences proved rare, with some public TCRs found in many donors.

Healthy bone marrow donors made up the donors. Amplification used 60 Vbeta primers and 13 Jbeta primers. The assay was immunoSEQ multiplex PCR, and TCRdb's table has in-frame clones only and misses some. This repertoire shows about 59,000 clones, roughly four fifths found once; its top ten account for 1.5% to 2%. Material for sequencing was PBMCs. The gene calls are TRBV4-1 and TRBJ2-7; D remains ambiguous. This clonotype was obtained from a human donor in good health. The DNA for the CDR3 is TGCGCCAGCAGCCAAGTAGAAAACTCCTACGAGCAGTACTTC. This translates into CASSQVENSYEQYF.